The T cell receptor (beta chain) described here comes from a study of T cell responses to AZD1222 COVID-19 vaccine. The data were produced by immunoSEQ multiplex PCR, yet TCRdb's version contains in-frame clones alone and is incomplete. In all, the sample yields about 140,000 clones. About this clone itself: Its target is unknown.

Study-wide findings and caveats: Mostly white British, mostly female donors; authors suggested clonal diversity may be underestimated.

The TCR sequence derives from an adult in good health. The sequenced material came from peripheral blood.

DNA of the CDR3: TGCGCCAGCAGCTTGGACAGGGGTTCTACAGATACGCAGTATTTT. Its protein product is CASSLDRGSTDTQYF. The chain has TRBV5-1 and TRBJ2-3; 7 nucleotides agree with TRBD1. Trimming cost V 0 bases and J 3 bases; bases outside gene matches: 4. This CDR3 is 15 amino acids long. Germline loops: CDR1 SGHRS, CDR2 YFSETQ.